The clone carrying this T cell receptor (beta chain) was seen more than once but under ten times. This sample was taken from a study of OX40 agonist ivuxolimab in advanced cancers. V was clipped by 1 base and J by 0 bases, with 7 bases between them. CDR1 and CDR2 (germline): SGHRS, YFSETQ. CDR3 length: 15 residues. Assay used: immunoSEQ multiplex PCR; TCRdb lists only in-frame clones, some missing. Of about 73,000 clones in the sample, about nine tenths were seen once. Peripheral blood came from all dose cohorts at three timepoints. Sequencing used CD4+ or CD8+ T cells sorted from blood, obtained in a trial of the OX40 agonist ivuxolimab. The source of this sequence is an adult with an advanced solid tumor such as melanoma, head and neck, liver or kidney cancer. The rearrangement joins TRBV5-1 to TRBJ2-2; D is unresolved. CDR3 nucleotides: TGCGCCAGCAGCTTGACAGCGACGAACACCGGGGAGCTGTTTTTT. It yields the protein CASSLTATNTGELFF. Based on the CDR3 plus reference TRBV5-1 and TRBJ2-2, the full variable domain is KAGVTQTPRYLIKTRGQQVTLSCSPISGHRSVSWYQQTPGQGLQFLFEYFSETQRNKGNFPGRFSGRQFSNSRSEMNVSTLELGDSALYLCASSLTATNTGELFFGEGSRLTVL.